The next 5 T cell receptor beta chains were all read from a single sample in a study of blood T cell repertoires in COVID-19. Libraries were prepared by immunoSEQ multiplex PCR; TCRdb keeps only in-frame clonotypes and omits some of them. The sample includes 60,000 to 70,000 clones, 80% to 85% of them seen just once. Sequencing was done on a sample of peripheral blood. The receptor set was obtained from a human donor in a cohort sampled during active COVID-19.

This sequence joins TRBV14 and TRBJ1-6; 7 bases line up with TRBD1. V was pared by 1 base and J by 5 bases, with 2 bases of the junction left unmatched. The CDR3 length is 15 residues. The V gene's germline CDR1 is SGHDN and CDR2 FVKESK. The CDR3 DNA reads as TGTGCCAGCAGCCAAGTACAGGGGAATAATTCACCCCTCCACTTT. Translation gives CASSQVQGNNSPLHF.

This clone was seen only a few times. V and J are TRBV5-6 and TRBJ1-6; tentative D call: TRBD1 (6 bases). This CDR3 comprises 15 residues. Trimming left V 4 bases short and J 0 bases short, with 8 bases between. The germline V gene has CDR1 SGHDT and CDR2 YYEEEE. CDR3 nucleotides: TGTGCCAGCAGCGCGGACAGCTCCTATAATTCACCCCTCCACTTT. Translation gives CASSADSSYNSPLHF.

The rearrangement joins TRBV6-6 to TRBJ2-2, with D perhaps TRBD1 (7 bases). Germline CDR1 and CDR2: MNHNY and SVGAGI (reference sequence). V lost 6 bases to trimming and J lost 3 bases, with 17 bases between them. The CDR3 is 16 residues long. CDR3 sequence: CASSSDREEYTGELFF. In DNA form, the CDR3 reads TGTGCCAGCAGCTCCGACAGGGAGGAGTACACCGGGGAGCTGTTTTTT.

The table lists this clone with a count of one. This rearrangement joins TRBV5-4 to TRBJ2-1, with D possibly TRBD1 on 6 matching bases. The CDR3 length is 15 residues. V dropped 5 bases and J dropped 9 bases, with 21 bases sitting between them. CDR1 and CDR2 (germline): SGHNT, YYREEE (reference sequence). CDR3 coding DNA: TGTGCCAGCAGGCGATGGGGCAGGGGTTCTAGTGAGCAGTTCTTC. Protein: CASRRWGRGSSEQFF.

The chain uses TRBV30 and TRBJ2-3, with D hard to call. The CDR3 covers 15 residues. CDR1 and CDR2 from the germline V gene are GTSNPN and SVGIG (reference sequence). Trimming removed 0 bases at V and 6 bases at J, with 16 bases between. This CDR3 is CAWSVIGYPRDTQYF. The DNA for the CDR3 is TGTGCCTGGAGTGTAATTGGCTACCCGCGGGATACGCAGTATTTT.